These 21 T cell receptor beta chains came from one sample sequenced in a study of vaccination and CD4 T cells after COVID-19. As for treatment: 10-day PBMC culture with coronavirus spike peptide pools or control peptides (ViraFEST assay). No antigen has been assigned to these receptors. Sequencing of DNA taken from cultured CD4+ T cells relied on the Oncomine TCR Beta short-read assay. Using its own MiXCR run on the PCR reads, TCRdb lists one record per CDR3 protein. This sample has over 11,000 distinct CDR3 sequences, with about 50% found just once. The sequencing sample was made of CD4+ T cells from blood, cultured in vitro. These receptors originate from a human donor who had recovered from COVID-19.

The V call is TRBV7-6, the J call TRBJ1-1, with D possibly being TRBD1 (6 bases). Per germline, CDR1 SGHVS and CDR2 FNYEAQ. This CDR3 region has 16 residues. V lost 9 bases and J 0 bases, leaving 20 bases between the germline ends. The DNA of the CDR3 is TGTGCCAGTACTATGGGGGGCATGTCGATGAACACTGAAGCTTTCTTT. It translates to CASTMGGMSMNTEAFF.

The V and J genes are TRBV5-1 and TRBJ1-1; perhaps TRBD1 as D (5 bases). Per the germline V gene, CDR1 is SGHRS and CDR2 is YFSETQ. Trimming cost V 7 bases and J 4 bases, with 17 bases left between them. This CDR3 has 14 amino acids. CDR3 nucleotides: TGCGCCAGCGGTGTTTATCTTGGGGGCACTGAAGCTTTCTTT. This translates into CASGVYLGGTEAFF.

CDR3 coding DNA: TGTGCCAGTAGTAGTCAGAGCGGGAGAGAACCAGATACGCAGTATTTT. Its protein is CASSSQSGREPDTQYF. The genes are TRBV19 and TRBJ2-3, with TRBD2 matching 8 bases. The trim removed 4 bases at V and 4 bases at J, leaving 10 bases unmatched. In germline, CDR1 is LNHDA, CDR2 SQIVND (reference sequence). The CDR3 sequence is 16 residues long.

This chain joins TRBV6-2 or TRBV6-3 and TRBJ2-1; 10 bases agree with TRBD2. CDR1 and CDR2 from the germline V gene are MNHEY and SVGEGT. CDR3 length: 17 amino acids. J gave up 0 bases and V 0 bases, and 2 bases lay outside the gene matches. CDR3 nucleotides: TGTGCCAGCAGTTACTCATCTAGCGGGAGCTCCTACAATGAGCAGTTCTTC. The encoded protein is CASSYSSSGSSYNEQFF.

Only a few counts were recorded for this clonotype. This sequence joins TRBV20-1 and TRBJ1-2; TRBD1 aligns across 9 bases. Germline trimming cut 6 bases from V and 5 bases from J; bases unmatched to any gene: 7. The germline V gene has CDR1 DFQATT and CDR2 SNEGSKA (reference sequence). The CDR3 has 13 residues. This CDR3 reads CSAHTGGLYGYTF. The CDR3 region has the DNA TGCAGTGCCCATACAGGGGGCCTTTATGGCTACACCTTC.

DNA of the CDR3: TGTGCCAGCAGCCGCACCGGGACTACTACCGGGGAGCTGTTTTTT. Residues: CASSRTGTTTGELFF. The V call is TRBV11-2, the J call TRBJ2-2; 7 bases are a match to TRBD2. Germline CDR1 SGHAT, CDR2 FQNNGV. Losses at the gene ends were 5 bases for V and 5 bases for J; bases not matched to a gene: 8. The CDR3 length is 15 residues.

The rearrangement links TRBV20-1 to TRBJ2-2, with D perhaps matching TRBD1 (5 bases). The V and J ends lost 1 base and 4 bases respectively, with 7 bases between them. This CDR3 contains 13 residues. Germline V gives CDR1 DFQATT, CDR2 SNEGSKA (reference sequence). In DNA, the CDR3 is TGCAGTGCTAGAGTTCAGGGCACCGGGGAGCTGTTTTTT. This translates into CSARVQGTGELFF.

This CDR3 is CASSEGAYEQYF. CDR3 DNA: TGTGCCAGCAGTGAAGGAGCCTACGAGCAGTACTTC. The chain uses TRBV6-1 and TRBJ2-7; D is uncertain. The CDR3 is 12 amino acids. From germline, CDR1 is MNHNS and CDR2 SASEGT. The V end lost 1 base, the J end lost 2 bases, and 3 bases lay between the germline ends.

There are a few counts of this clonotype. The rearrangement joins TRBV10-3 to TRBJ1-5; the D is unclear. Germline V gene lookup returns CDR1 ENHRY and CDR2 SYGVKD. The CDR3 has 13 amino acids. Trimming pared 1 base from V and 4 bases from J, leaving 5 bases between. In DNA form, the CDR3 reads TGTGCCATCAGTGAGTTGTGGAATCAGCCCCAGCATTTT. As protein: CAISELWNQPQHF.

The chain employs TRBV12-3 or TRBV12-4 and TRBJ1-1; D gene uncertain. V was clipped by 2 bases and J by 7 bases, with 11 bases between them. The CDR3 consists of 13 residues. The CDR3 sequence: CASSLKGDGEAFF. Here the CDR3 DNA reads TGTGCCAGCAGTTTAAAGGGAGACGGTGAAGCTTTCTTT.

The CDR3 DNA reads as TGTGCCAGCAGTGAAACATTGAACACTGAAGCTTTCTTT. Amino acids: CASSETLNTEAFF. The V and J genes are TRBV6-1 and TRBJ1-1; the D is unclear. CDR3 length equals 13 residues. The V end lost 2 bases, the J end lost 0 bases, and 4 bases lay between the germline ends. CDR1 is MNHNS and CDR2 is SASEGT in the germline V gene.

This clonotype has just a few counts. The chain is built from TRBV7-6 and TRBJ1-5; D gene uncertain. Trimming removed 1 base from V and 3 bases from J, with 4 bases in between. The CDR3 is 13 amino acids. CDR1 and CDR2 (germline): SGHVS, FNYEAQ. CDR3 amino acids: CASSLGTNQPQHF. The CDR3 DNA reads as TGTGCCAGCAGCTTAGGGACCAATCAGCCCCAGCATTTT.

The rearrangement links TRBV20-1 to TRBJ2-7, with 11 positions matching TRBD2. The CDR3 covers 17 residues. The V and J ends lost 0 bases and 0 bases, in that order; junction bases with no gene match: 7. Looked up from germline, CDR1 is DFQATT and CDR2 is SNEGSKA (reference sequence). DNA of the CDR3: TGCAGTGCTAGAGAGCGACTAGCGGGACATACCTCCTACGAGCAGTACTTC. Its translation is CSARERLAGHTSYEQYF.

The rearrangement joins TRBV6-2 or TRBV6-3 to TRBJ2-7; maybe TRBD1 (5 bases). Germline V gives CDR1 MNHEY, CDR2 SVGEGT. The CDR3 covers 15 residues. The V end lost 0 bases, the J end lost 3 bases, and 12 bases lay between the germline ends. CDR3 sequence reads: CASSYSTETLYEQYF. The DNA for the CDR3 is TGTGCCAGCAGTTACTCGACAGAAACGCTCTACGAGCAGTACTTC.

The chain joins TRBV19 to TRBJ1-2; D is possibly TRBD1 (5 bases). Between the trimmed V and J ends, which lost 3 bases and 4 bases, there was a span of 21 bases. This CDR3 contains 17 residues. The germline CDR1 and CDR2 sequences are LNHDA and SQIVND (reference sequence). The CDR3 loop is CASSIGGGREGVYGYTF. The CDR3 DNA is TGTGCCAGTAGTATCGGCGGAGGGCGGGAAGGGGTCTATGGCTACACCTTC.

The J gene is TRBJ2-2, the V gene TRBV5-1; 10 bases agree with TRBD2. The V segment lost 5 bases and the J segment 3 bases; nucleotides outside the gene matches: 4. The CDR3 is made up of 15 amino acids. Germline CDR1 reads SGHRS; CDR2 reads YFSETQ. DNA for the CDR3: TGCGCCAGCAGTCGTCTAGCGGGAGACACCGGGGAGCTGTTTTTT. This codes for CASSRLAGDTGELFF.

The V call is TRBV23-1, the J call TRBJ2-1; a possible D gene is TRBD1 (6 bases). TRBV23-1 is annotated as an ORF whose role is uncertain. The CDR3 has 12 residues. The V end lost 7 bases, the J end lost 9 bases, and 13 bases lay between the germline ends. CDR3 coding DNA: TGCGCCAGCACCACCAGGGGATGTGAGCAGTTCTTC. The encoded protein is CASTTRGCEQFF.

This clonotype was seen only a few times. Here the CDR3 reads CASSEYNQPQHF. The CDR3 bases are TGTGCCAGCTCTGAGTACAATCAGCCCCAGCATTTT. The chain is built from TRBV6-2 or TRBV6-3 and TRBJ1-5; D is unresolved. Germline loops: CDR1 MNHEY, CDR2 SVGEGT. This CDR3 has 12 amino acids. The V gene lost 8 bases and the J gene lost 3 bases, with 8 bases spanning the gap.

V is TRBV2 and J is TRBJ2-7; maybe TRBD2 (5 bases). The CDR3 consists of 14 residues. The V and J ends lost 3 bases and 3 bases respectively, with 12 bases between them. The germline gives CDR1 SNHLY, CDR2 FYNNEI. The CDR3 protein is CASSDLASNYEQYF. The CDR3 coding sequence is TGTGCCAGCAGTGACCTAGCTTCAAACTACGAGCAGTACTTC.

This clonotype appeared a single time. The chain couples TRBV10-3 to TRBJ2-5, with D perhaps matching TRBD2 (7 bases). Germline V gives CDR1 ENHRY, CDR2 SYGVKD. This CDR3 is 14 amino acids long. V was clipped by 4 bases and J by 3 bases, with 12 bases between them. The CDR3: CAISAGGREETQYF. The CDR3 DNA is TGTGCCATCAGTGCCGGGGGGCGCGAAGAGACCCAGTACTTC.

The rearrangement links TRBV5-1 to TRBJ2-6; D is possibly TRBD1 (5 bases). The length of the CDR3 is 15 residues. V was clipped by 4 bases and J by 1 base, with 9 bases between them. Germline-derived CDR1 and CDR2 are SGHRS and YFSETQ. CDR3 in DNA: TGCGCCAGCAGCAGTGGGGCATCTGGGGCCAACGTCCTGACTTTC. Its protein is CASSSGASGANVLTF.